These T cell receptor beta chains were read from a single sample in a study of shared clonotypes between healthy human individuals. TCRdb's table, derived via immunoSEQ multiplex PCR, lists solely in-frame clones and lacks some. Of about 1 million clones listed, 75% were seen once; the top ten hold approximately 1.5%. Input material: memory CD4+ T cells sorted from blood. The receptors originated from a man aged 18 to 35 in good health. Both conserved end residues are part of each CDR3. D genes are given only for firm matches. For some rows the clone size is stated as once, few or many, or as a class when expanded; others skip it.

NA TRBJ1-4 TRBV28 NA CASSLSLKKLFF TGTGCCAGCAGTTTATCCCTTAAAAAACTGTTTTTT
NA TRBJ1-2 TRBV14 NA CASSQGYGYTF TGTGCCAGCAGCCAAGGCTATGGCTACACCTTC
many TRBJ1-3 TRBV10-2 NA CASKASHSGNTIYF TGCGCCAGCAAGGCATCTCACTCTGGAAACACCATATATTTT
NA TRBJ1-2 TRBV5-4 NA CASSDRSIANYGYTF TGTGCCAGCAGCGACCGAAGCATAGCTAACTATGGCTACACCTTC
NA TRBJ2-5 TRBV6-1 TRBD2 CASPPYLGGEQYF TGTGCCAGCCCCCCATATTTGGGGGGGGAGCAGTACTTC
NA TRBJ2-3 TRBV7-2 NA CASSLGPSTDTQYF TGTGCCAGCAGCCTGGGCCCGAGCACAGATACGCAGTATTTT
few TRBJ1-6 TRBV7-6 NA CASSFDGSTSPLHF TGTGCCAGCAGCTTTGACGGTTCAACTTCACCCCTCCACTTT
NA TRBJ2-5 TRBV4-2 TRBD2 CASSHARGGAGDETQYF TGTGCCAGCAGCCATGCCCGCGGGGGAGCGGGGGATGAGACCCAGTACTTC
NA TRBJ1-2 TRBV4-1 NA CASSQVGAGGYTF TGCGCCAGCAGCCAAGTGGGGGCCGGTGGCTACACCTTC
once TRBJ1-1 TRBV5-1 NA CASRAGHMNTEAFF TGCGCCAGCAGGGCGGGACACATGAACACTGAAGCTTTCTTT
NA TRBJ2-5 TRBV2 TRBD1 CASRDSSAQETQYF TGTGCCAGCCGGGACAGCTCTGCTCAAGAGACCCAGTACTTC
NA TRBJ1-2 TRBV25-1 TRBD1 CASRQGEDYGYTF TGTGCCAGCAGACAGGGGGAGGACTATGGCTACACCTTC
NA TRBJ1-2 TRBV10-3 NA CAISVGPGQAYGYTF TGTGCCATCAGTGTGGGGCCAGGGCAGGCGTATGGCTACACCTTC
NA TRBJ1-4 TRBV5-5 NA CASSLGWERDEKLFF TGTGCCAGCAGCTTGGGCTGGGAGAGGGATGAAAAACTGTTTTTT
few TRBJ1-2 TRBV5-5 NA CASSMDKGDYGYTF TGTGCCAGCAGCATGGACAAGGGGGATTATGGCTACACCTTC
NA TRBJ1-2 TRBV5-6 TRBD1 CASSRTGGMVGYTF TGTGCCAGCAGCCGGACAGGGGGGATGGTTGGCTACACCTTC
NA TRBJ2-3 TRBV18 TRBD1 CASSPRDPGQIAITDTQYF TGTGCCAGCTCACCAAGGGACCCGGGACAGATAGCTATCACAGATACGCAGTATTTT
many TRBJ1-2 TRBV6-1 NA CASSEGSSYTF TGTGCCAGCAGTGAAGGGTCTTCCTACACCTTC
once TRBJ1-1 TRBV11-1 TRBD1 CASSFNRGVWTEAFF TGTGCCAGCAGCTTCAACAGGGGGGTTTGGACTGAAGCTTTCTTT
NA TRBJ1-1 TRBV5-4 NA CASSYTSQKNTEAFF TGTGCCAGCAGCTATACGTCCCAAAAGAACACTGAAGCTTTCTTT
NA TRBJ2-3 TRBV5-6 NA CASSLGIKGTDTQYF TGTGCCAGCAGCTTGGGGATAAAGGGCACAGATACGCAGTATTTT
NA TRBJ1-5 TRBV27 NA CASSLRADQPQHF TGTGCCAGCAGTTTACGGGCAGATCAGCCCCAGCATTTT
NA TRBJ1-4 TRBV30 NA CAWSVGLTGGSTNEKLFF TGTGCCTGGAGTGTCGGGTTGACAGGAGGATCGACTAATGAAAAACTGTTTTTT
NA TRBJ2-1 TRBV10-3 TRBD2 CAISPGLGFDEQFF TGTGCCATCAGCCCGGGACTAGGCTTCGATGAGCAGTTCTTC
NA TRBJ1-3 TRBV7-9 TRBD1 CASSLSTRGDTRTIYF TGTGCCAGCAGCCTTAGTACCAGGGGGGACACTCGTACCATATATTTT
NA TRBJ2-5 TRBV28 TRBD2 CASSPAGGAETQYF TGTGCCAGCAGCCCAGCGGGGGGCGCGGAGACCCAGTACTTC
many TRBJ2-2 TRBV10-1 NA CASSEVPRAGELFF TGCGCCAGCAGTGAGGTCCCCCGGGCCGGGGAGCTGTTTTTT
NA TRBJ2-3 TRBV7-2 NA CASTLTGTDTQYF TGTGCCAGCACACTCACCGGGACAGATACGCAGTATTTT
NA TRBJ2-2 TRBV9 NA CASSVSGSMNTGELFF TGTGCCAGCAGCGTATCCGGGAGTATGAACACCGGGGAGCTGTTTTTT
NA TRBJ2-5 TRBV29-1 NA CSVEIGTRETQYF TGCAGCGTTGAGATAGGGACCCGCGAGACCCAGTACTTC
NA TRBJ2-7 TRBV5-1 NA CASSSGQPGGHEQYF TGCGCCAGCAGCTCAGGACAGCCGGGGGGACACGAGCAGTACTTC
NA TRBJ1-5 TRBV28 NA CASSWFRDSNQPQHF TGTGCCAGCAGTTGGTTTCGGGACAGCAATCAGCCCCAGCATTTT
NA TRBJ1-4 TRBV16 NA CASSPRATNEKLFF TGTGCCAGCAGCCCACGTGCAACTAATGAAAAACTGTTTTTT
NA TRBJ2-7 TRBV5-6 NA CASSRGLPYEQYF TGTGCCAGCAGCCGGGGACTCCCATACGAGCAGTACTTC
NA TRBJ2-3 TRBV19 NA CASSIGGSGPDTQYF TGTGCCAGTAGTATTGGGGGGAGTGGGCCAGATACGCAGTATTTT
NA TRBJ2-1 TRBV9 NA CASAGDRSYYNEQFF TGTGCCAGCGCTGGGGACCGAAGCTACTACAATGAGCAGTTCTTC
NA TRBJ2-3 TRBV6-1 TRBD2 CASSVGLAGGWTDTQYF TGTGCCAGCAGTGTGGGACTAGCGGGGGGGTGGACAGATACGCAGTATTTT